Presented here are 23 T cell receptor beta chains from one specimen sequenced in a study of identical twins. One entry per CDR3 protein results from TCRdb running MiXCR on the 5' RACE reads. This sample has around 670,000 distinct CDR3 sequences, with 6.1% found just once. The sample taken for sequencing was naive T cells sorted from blood. The receptors originated from a man between 18 and 29 years old in good health.

The gene calls are TRBV11-2 and TRBJ2-1, with D tentatively TRBD1 (7 bases). Germline CDR1 and CDR2: SGHAT and FQNNGV. The CDR3 is 18 amino acids. The V and J ends lost 3 bases and 1 base respectively, with 19 bases between them. CDR3 protein: CASSFDPGGGKSYNEQFF. The CDR3 nucleotides read TGTGCCAGCAGCTTCGACCCAGGGGGAGGAAAATCCTACAATGAGCAGTTCTTC.

V gene TRBV6-1 combines with J gene TRBJ2-1, with a weak D call TRBD1 (6 bases). There are 13 residues in the CDR3. Germline V CDR1 and CDR2: MNHNS, SASEGT. Between the trimmed V and J ends, which lost 8 bases and 12 bases, there was a span of 20 bases. CDR3 sequence: CASHSTPARGQFF. The CDR3 DNA follows: TGTGCCAGCCATTCCACTCCGGCCAGGGGGCAGTTCTTC.

In its sample, this clonotype was seen many times. This chain uses TRBV29-1 with TRBJ1-1, with a weak D call TRBD1 (5 bases). CDR1 and CDR2 from the germline V gene are SQVTM and ANQGSEA. V lost 5 bases to trimming and J lost 4 bases, with 11 bases between them. The CDR3 has 12 amino acids. CDR3 residues: CSVRGLITEAFF. The CDR3 region has the DNA TGCAGCGTTCGGGGGTTAATCACTGAAGCTTTCTTT.

The V call is TRBV6-5, the J call TRBJ2-2; 10 nucleotides match TRBD2. Germline V CDR1 and CDR2: MNHEY, SVGAGI. J was trimmed by 1 base and V by 3 bases; bases with no gene match: 8. This CDR3 is 18 amino acids long. The DNA for the CDR3 is TGTGCCAGCAGTTATCTGGCCAGCGGGAGGGGGAACACCGGGGAGCTGTTTTTT. It is translated as CASSYLASGRGNTGELFF.

The chain combines TRBV10-3 with TRBJ2-7; D remains unclear. The V gene's germline CDR1 is ENHRY and CDR2 SYGVKD. V lost 0 bases and J lost 6, with 15 bases in between. This CDR3 region has 15 residues. The DNA of the CDR3 is TGTGCCATCAGTGAGTCGTTGCGGCCAGGCGGCGAGCAGTACTTC. Protein product: CAISESLRPGGEQYF.

This clonotype was detected only a few times. The genes are TRBV27 and TRBJ2-3, with 10 bases identical to TRBD2. Germline CDR1 reads MNHEY; CDR2 reads SMNVEV (reference sequence). Trimming cost V 2 bases and J 0 bases; bases outside gene matches: 8. This CDR3 region has 18 residues. The CDR3 sequence is CASSLLASGSPSTDTQYF. The CDR3 DNA sequence: TGTGCCAGCAGTTTACTTGCTAGCGGGAGTCCTAGCACAGATACGCAGTATTTT.

The rearrangement uses TRBV21-1 and TRBJ2-1; the table's D call TRBD2 went unverified against the DNA. TRBV21-1 is given as a pseudogene. The CDR3 covers 20 residues. The chain's CDR3 is CASSTRPQGLAETDYNEQFF. The CDR3 region has the DNA TGTGCCAGCAGCACAAGACCCCAGGGACTAGCGGAGACTGACTACAATGAGCAGTTCTTC.

This clonotype was counted between two and nine times. J is TRBJ2-3 and V is TRBV20-1; TRBD1 might be the D (6 bases). The germline V gene has CDR1 DFQATT and CDR2 SNEGSKA (reference sequence). The CDR3 has 12 residues. Trimming pared 5 bases from V and 5 bases from J, leaving 11 bases between. The CDR3 sequence is CSAVPGQDTQYF. For the CDR3, the DNA is TGCAGTGCTGTCCCGGGACAAGATACGCAGTATTTT.

This clonotype was detected a few times. This rearrangement joins TRBV19 to TRBJ2-5; 10 bases fit TRBD1. Trimming removed 5 bases from V and 3 bases from J; junction bases left unmatched: 6. This CDR3 region has 15 residues. Germline V lookup: CDR1 LNHDA, CDR2 SQIVND (reference sequence). The CDR3 region has the DNA TGTGCCAGTAGTTTGCCGGGACAGGGGAAAGAGACCCAGTACTTC. It codes for CASSLPGQGKETQYF.

This clonotype came up many times. The chain uses TRBV10-3 and TRBJ2-1, with a tentative D call TRBD2 (6 bases). Germline assignment: CDR1 ENHRY and CDR2 SYGVKD. Trimming pared 0 bases from V and 9 bases from J, leaving 12 bases between. This CDR3 comprises 14 residues. In nucleotides, the CDR3 is TGTGCCATCAGTGAGTCGACGCAGGGAGGTGAGCAGTTCTTC. This gives the protein CAISESTQGGEQFF.

This clonotype was recorded at least ten times. The genes are TRBV6-6 and TRBJ2-7; a weak D match, TRBD2 (6 bases). V was shortened by 6 bases and J by 4 bases, with 10 bases between the two germline ends. The germline gives CDR1 MNHNY, CDR2 SVGAGI (reference sequence). The CDR3 runs to 12 residues. The CDR3 region has the DNA TGTGCCAGCAGCAAAGCGGGTTACGAGCAGTACGTC. Translation: CASSKAGYEQYV.

This clonotype was observed a few times. The chain combines TRBV11-2 with TRBJ2-1, with D possibly called TRBD1 or TRBD2 (5 bases each). CDR3 length equals 18 residues. Trimming pared 1 base from V and 0 bases from J, leaving 16 bases between. Germline V gene data show CDR1 as SGHAT and CDR2 as FQNNGV. As DNA, the CDR3 is TGTGCCAGCAGCTTAGGAACCTCGGGACCCGGCTCCTACAATGAGCAGTTCTTC. Protein: CASSLGTSGPGSYNEQFF.

This clonotype was counted many times. The V gene is TRBV5-1, the J gene TRBJ2-4; maybe TRBD1 (6 bases). Germline assignment: CDR1 SGHRS and CDR2 YFSETQ. The V end lost 2 bases, the J end lost 6 bases, and 15 bases lay between the germline ends. The CDR3 sequence is 15 residues long. The CDR3, as DNA: TGCGCCAGCAGCTTTGAGTCTGGGGGCGGAAACATTCAGTACTTC. It is translated as CASSFESGGGNIQYF.

This clonotype was recorded a few times. The rearrangement joins TRBV11-2 to TRBJ2-1, with TRBD2 matching over 11 bases. With V trimmed by 10 bases and J by 4 bases, 6 bases remained unmatched. Germline V CDR1 and CDR2: SGHAT, FQNNGV. This CDR3 is 14 amino acids long. CDR3 sequence (DNA): TGTGCCATCCCACTAGCGGGAGCGTACAATGAGCAGTTCTTC. This translates into CAIPLAGAYNEQFF.

This clonotype has at least ten counts. V is TRBV4-3 and J is TRBJ2-7, with D uncertain. This CDR3 region has 14 residues. CDR1 and CDR2 (germline): LGHNA, YSLEER. The V end was cut by 1 base, the J end by 1 base, with 8 bases between. CDR3 region: CASSQVLGSYEQYF. The DNA for the CDR3 is TGCGCCAGCAGCCAAGTTCTGGGGTCCTACGAGCAGTACTTC.

DNA of the CDR3: TGCGCCAGCAGCTTGGGTGGGACTAGCGCCTCCGTGCAGTTCTTC. Its translation: CASSLGGTSASVQFF. The chain has TRBV5-1 and TRBJ2-1; 10 positions match TRBD2. The J segment lost 12 bases and the V segment lost 0 bases, leaving 9 bases of the junction unmatched. The CDR3 is made up of 15 amino acids. The germline V gene has CDR1 SGHRS and CDR2 YFSETQ.

At least ten counts were recorded for this clonotype. J is TRBJ1-5 and V is TRBV5-1, with D possibly being TRBD1 (5 bases). This CDR3 is 14 amino acids long. The V gene's germline CDR1 is SGHRS and CDR2 YFSETQ. With 1 base removed from V and 5 bases from J, the gap between germline ends came to 10 bases. The CDR3 sequence: CASSLSGPDQPQHF. CDR3 nucleotide sequence: TGCGCCAGCAGCTTGTCAGGGCCGGATCAGCCCCAGCATTTT.

The V gene is TRBV6-2 or TRBV6-3, the J gene TRBJ2-3; 8 nucleotides agree with TRBD2. The CDR3 totals 15 residues. Germline trimming cut 8 bases from V and 5 bases from J; bases unmatched to any gene: 12. Germline CDR1 is MNHEY and CDR2 is SVGEGT. CDR3 sequence: CASALGSGRGDTQYF. In DNA, the CDR3 is TGTGCCAGCGCCCTGGGGAGCGGGAGAGGAGATACGCAGTATTTT.

This clonotype has only a few counts. The V gene is TRBV20-1, the J gene TRBJ1-1; tentative D call: TRBD1 (5 bases). V shed 5 bases and J shed 8 bases, with 6 bases lying between them. Germline V lookup: CDR1 DFQATT, CDR2 SNEGSKA (reference sequence). The CDR3 is made up of 9 amino acids. CDR3 DNA: TGCAGTGCTGGGGCGGAAGCTTTCTTT. Amino acids: CSAGAEAFF.

This clonotype was seen more than once but under ten times. This chain uses TRBV5-1 with TRBJ2-7; weak D call: TRBD2 (6 bases). The CDR3 length is 17 residues. Germline V gene lookup returns CDR1 SGHRS and CDR2 YFSETQ. Trimming pared 0 bases from V and 7 bases from J, leaving 23 bases between. The CDR3 is CASSLAGGRSSALEQYF. The CDR3 DNA follows: TGCGCCAGCAGCTTGGCCGGCGGAAGGTCTAGCGCGTTAGAGCAGTACTTC.

This clonotype was observed many times. This chain joins TRBV4-2 and TRBJ2-7, with TRBD2 identical over 7 bases. V was clipped by 0 bases and J by 1 base; unmatched bases: 6. Germline-derived CDR1 and CDR2 are LGHNA and YNFKEQ. This CDR3 has 16 amino acids. CDR3 residues: CASSQEAGGGSYEQYF. CDR3 DNA: TGTGCCAGCAGCCAAGAAGCCGGCGGGGGATCCTACGAGCAGTACTTC.

The table lists this clonotype with many counts. The chain combines TRBV20-1 with TRBJ2-2; D is perhaps TRBD1 (5 bases). The CDR3 loop spans 15 amino acids. The V gene lost 3 bases and the J gene lost 8 bases, with 19 bases spanning the gap. The germline CDR1 and CDR2 sequences are DFQATT and SNEGSKA (reference sequence). The CDR3, as DNA: TGCAGTGCTAGCCTAATAGGGGCTTACTCGGGGGAGCTGTTTTTT. Its protein product is CSASLIGAYSGELFF.

This clonotype was found many times. The V call is TRBV12-3 or TRBV12-4, the J call TRBJ2-1, with a tentative D call TRBD2 (7 bases). Trimming took 4 bases from V and 11 from J, leaving 15 bases between them. This CDR3 is built from 13 residues. CDR3: CASSSGGGPKQFF. CDR3 DNA: TGTGCCAGCAGTTCTGGGGGGGGGCCGAAGCAGTTCTTC.